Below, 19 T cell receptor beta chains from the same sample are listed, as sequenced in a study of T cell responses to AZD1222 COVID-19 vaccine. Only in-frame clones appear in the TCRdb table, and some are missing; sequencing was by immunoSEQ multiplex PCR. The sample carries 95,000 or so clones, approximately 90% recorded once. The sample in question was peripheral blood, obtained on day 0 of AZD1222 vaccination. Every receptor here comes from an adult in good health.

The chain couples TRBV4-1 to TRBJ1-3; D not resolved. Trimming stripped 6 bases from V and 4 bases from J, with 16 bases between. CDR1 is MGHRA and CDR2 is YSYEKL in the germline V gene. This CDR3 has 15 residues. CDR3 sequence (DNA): TGCGCCAGCAGTTTCGGGTTTATGAGAGGAAACACCATATATTTT. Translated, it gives CASSFGFMRGNTIYF.

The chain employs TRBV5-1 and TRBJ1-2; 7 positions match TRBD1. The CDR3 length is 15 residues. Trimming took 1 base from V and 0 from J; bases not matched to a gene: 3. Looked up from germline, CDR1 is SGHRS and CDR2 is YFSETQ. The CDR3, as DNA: TGCGCCAGCAGCTTGAGAGGGGGCACTAACTATGGCTACACCTTC. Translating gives CASSLRGGTNYGYTF.

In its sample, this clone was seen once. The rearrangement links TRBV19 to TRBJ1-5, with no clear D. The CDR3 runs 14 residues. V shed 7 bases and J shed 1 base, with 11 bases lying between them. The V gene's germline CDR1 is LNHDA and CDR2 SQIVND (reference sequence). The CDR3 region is CASIKEGSNQPQHF. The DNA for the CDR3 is TGTGCCAGTATAAAGGAAGGGAGCAATCAGCCCCAGCATTTT.

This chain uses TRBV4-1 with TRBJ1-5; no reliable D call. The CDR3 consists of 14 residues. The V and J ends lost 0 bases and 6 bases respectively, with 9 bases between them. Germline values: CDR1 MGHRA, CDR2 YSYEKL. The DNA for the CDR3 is TGCGCCAGCAGCCAAGACTCGAGGGCTCAGCCCCAGCATTTT. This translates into CASSQDSRAQPQHF.

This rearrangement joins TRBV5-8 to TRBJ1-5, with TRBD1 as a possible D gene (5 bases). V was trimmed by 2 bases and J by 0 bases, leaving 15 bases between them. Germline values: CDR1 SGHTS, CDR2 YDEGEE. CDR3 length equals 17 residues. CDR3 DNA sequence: TGTGCCAGCAGCTTTGCGGGGAGGACACATAGCAATCAGCCCCAGCATTTT. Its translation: CASSFAGRTHSNQPQHF.

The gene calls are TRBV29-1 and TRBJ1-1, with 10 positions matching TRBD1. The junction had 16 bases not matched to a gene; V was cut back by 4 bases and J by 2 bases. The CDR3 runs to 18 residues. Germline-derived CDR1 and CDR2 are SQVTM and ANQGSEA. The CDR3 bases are TGCAGCGTTGGGAATTTGGCGGGACAGGGGATCGGTAACACTGAAGCTTTCTTT. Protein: CSVGNLAGQGIGNTEAFF.

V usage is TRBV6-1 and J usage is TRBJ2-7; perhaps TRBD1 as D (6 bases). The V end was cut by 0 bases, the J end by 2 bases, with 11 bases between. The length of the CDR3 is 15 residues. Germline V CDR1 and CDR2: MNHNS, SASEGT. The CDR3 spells CASSEAGGITYEQYF. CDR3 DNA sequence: TGTGCCAGCAGTGAAGCAGGGGGAATAACCTACGAGCAGTACTTC.

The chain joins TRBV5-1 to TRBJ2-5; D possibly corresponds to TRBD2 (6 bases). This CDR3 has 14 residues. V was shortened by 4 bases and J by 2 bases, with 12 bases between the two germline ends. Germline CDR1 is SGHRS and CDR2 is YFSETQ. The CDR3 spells CASSASSVQETQYF. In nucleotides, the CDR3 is TGCGCCAGCAGCGCCTCTAGCGTACAAGAGACCCAGTACTTC.

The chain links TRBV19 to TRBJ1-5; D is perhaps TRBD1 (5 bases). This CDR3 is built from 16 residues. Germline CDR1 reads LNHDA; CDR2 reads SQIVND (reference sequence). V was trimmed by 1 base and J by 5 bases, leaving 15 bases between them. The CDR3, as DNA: TGTGCCAGTAGTATAGGGGCCGGGGGGAATCATCAGCCCCAGCATTTT. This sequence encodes CASSIGAGGNHQPQHF.

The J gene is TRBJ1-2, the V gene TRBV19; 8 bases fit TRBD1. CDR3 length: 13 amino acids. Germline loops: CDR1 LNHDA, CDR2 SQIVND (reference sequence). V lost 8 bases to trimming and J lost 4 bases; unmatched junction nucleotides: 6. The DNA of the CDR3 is TGTGCCAGTGGGGACAGGAAGATCTATGGCTACACCTTC. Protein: CASGDRKIYGYTF.

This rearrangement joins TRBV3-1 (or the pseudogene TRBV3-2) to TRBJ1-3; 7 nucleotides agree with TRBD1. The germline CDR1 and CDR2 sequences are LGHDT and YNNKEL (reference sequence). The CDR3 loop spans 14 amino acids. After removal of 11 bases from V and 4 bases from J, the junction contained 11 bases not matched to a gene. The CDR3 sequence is CASRDREAGNTIYF. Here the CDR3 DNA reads TGTGCCTCGAGAGACAGGGAGGCCGGAAACACCATATATTTT.

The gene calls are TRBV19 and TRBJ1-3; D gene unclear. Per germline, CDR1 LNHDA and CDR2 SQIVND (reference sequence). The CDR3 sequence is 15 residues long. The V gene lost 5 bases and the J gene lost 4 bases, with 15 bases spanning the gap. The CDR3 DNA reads TGTGCCAGTAGTCTCCAAGCCGGGTTCGGAAACACCATATATTTT. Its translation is CASSLQAGFGNTIYF. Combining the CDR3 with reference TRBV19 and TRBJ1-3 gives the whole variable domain DGGITQSPKYLFRKEGQNVTLSCEQNLNHDAMYWYRQDPGQGLRLIYYSQIVNDFQKGDIAEGYSVSREKKESFPLTVTSAQKNPTAFYLCASSLQAGFGNTIYFGEGSWLTVV.

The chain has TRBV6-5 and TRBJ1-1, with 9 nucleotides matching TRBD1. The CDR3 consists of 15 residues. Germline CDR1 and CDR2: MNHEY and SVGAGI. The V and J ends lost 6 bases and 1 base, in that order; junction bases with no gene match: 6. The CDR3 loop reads CASRSWTGANTEAFF. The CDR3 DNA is TGTGCCAGCAGATCTTGGACAGGGGCGAACACTGAAGCTTTCTTT.

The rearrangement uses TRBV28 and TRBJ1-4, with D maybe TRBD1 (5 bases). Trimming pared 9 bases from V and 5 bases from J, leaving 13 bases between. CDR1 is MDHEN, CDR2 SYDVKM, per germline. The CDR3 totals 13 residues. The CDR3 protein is CASLSPGNEKLFF. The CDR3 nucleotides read TGTGCCAGTCTCTCCCCAGGGAATGAAAAACTGTTTTTT. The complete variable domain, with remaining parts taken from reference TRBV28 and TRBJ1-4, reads DVKVTQSSRYLVKRTGEKVFLECVQDMDHENMFWYRQDPGLGLRLIYFSYDVKMKEKGDIPEGYSVSREKKERFSLILESASTNQTSMYLCASLSPGNEKLFFGSGTQLSVL.

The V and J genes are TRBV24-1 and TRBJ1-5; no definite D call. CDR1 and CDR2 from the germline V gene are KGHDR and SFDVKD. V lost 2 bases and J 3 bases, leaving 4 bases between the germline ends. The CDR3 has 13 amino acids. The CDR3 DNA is TGTGCCACCAGTGATTACCCCAATCAGCCCCAGCATTTT. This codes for CATSDYPNQPQHF.

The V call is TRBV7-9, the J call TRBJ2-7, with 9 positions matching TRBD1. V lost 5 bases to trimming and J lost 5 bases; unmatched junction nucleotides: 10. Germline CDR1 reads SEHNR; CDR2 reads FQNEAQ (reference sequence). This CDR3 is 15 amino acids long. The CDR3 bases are TGTGCCAGCAGCCCATCCCGGGGACAGGGCGACGAGCAGTACTTC. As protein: CASSPSRGQGDEQYF.

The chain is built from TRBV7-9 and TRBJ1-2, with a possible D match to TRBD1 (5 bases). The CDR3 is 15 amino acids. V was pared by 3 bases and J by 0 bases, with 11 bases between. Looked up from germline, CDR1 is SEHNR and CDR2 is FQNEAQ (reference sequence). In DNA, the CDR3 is TGTGCCAGCAGCTTTCCGACAGATACTAACTATGGCTACACCTTC. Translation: CASSFPTDTNYGYTF.

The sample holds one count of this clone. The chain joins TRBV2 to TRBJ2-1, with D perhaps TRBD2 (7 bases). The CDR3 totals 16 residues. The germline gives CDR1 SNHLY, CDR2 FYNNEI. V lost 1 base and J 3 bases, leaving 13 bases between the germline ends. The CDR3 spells CASSEGAGALYNEQFF. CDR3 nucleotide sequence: TGTGCCAGCAGTGAAGGGGCGGGGGCCCTCTACAATGAGCAGTTCTTC.

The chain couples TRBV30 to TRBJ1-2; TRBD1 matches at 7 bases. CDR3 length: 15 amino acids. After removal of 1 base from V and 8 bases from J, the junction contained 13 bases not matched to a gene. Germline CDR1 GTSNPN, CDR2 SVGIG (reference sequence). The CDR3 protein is CAWSGLVSTGEGYTF. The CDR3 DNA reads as TGTGCCTGGAGTGGCCTGGTATCCACAGGGGAAGGCTACACCTTC.